A selection of T cell receptor beta chains follows, all from one sample in a study of blood T cell repertoires in COVID-19. Sequencing used immunoSEQ multiplex PCR; TCRdb keeps in-frame clones, though not all of them. The repertoire holds roughly 90,000 clones, with about four fifths as singletons. The sequenced material came from peripheral blood. Receptor source: a woman aged 70-85 years with acute or convalescent COVID-19. The CDR3 runs from the conserved cysteine through the conserved F or W. The D gene is left open where the match is weak. Rows give clone size only sometimes, using once, few, many, or a class for an expanded clone.

d_gene,abundance,len,j_gene,v_gene,CDR3nt,CDR3aa
.,.,13,TRBJ1-2,TRBV6-5,TGTGCCAGCAGGCTCGGACAAAACTATGGCTACACCTTC,CASRLGQNYGYTF
.,.,16,TRBJ1-1,TRBV5-6,TGTGCCAGCAGCCCCCGTTCCCTTTATCTGAACACTGAAGCTTTCTTT,CASSPRSLYLNTEAFF
TRBD1,.,15,TRBJ2-7,TRBV6-5,TGTGCCAGCAGTTCCTCCGGGACAGGGCCCTACGAGCAGTACTTC,CASSSSGTGPYEQYF
TRBD2,.,15,TRBJ2-3,TRBV7-3,TGTGCCAGCAGCCCCGGGACTAGAAGGGGGGATACGCAGTATTTT,CASSPGTRRGDTQYF
.,.,14,TRBJ1-2,TRBV7-9,TGTGCCAGCAGCGTTGTCGGCGGGGGCTATGGCTACACCTTC,CASSVVGGGYGYTF
.,.,14,TRBJ2-4,TRBV4-1,TGCGCCAGCAGCCAAAGGTTCAGGACAGAGGGCATATACTTC,CASSQRFRTEGIYF
TRBD1,.,15,TRBJ2-7,TRBV18,TGTGCCAGCTCACCACCGGGACAGGGGACCTACGAGCAGTACTTC,CASSPPGQGTYEQYF
TRBD1,once,14,TRBJ2-2,TRBV3-1/TRBV3-2,TGTGCCAGCGAATACAGGGGAAACACCGGGGAGCTGTTTTTT,CASEYRGNTGELFF
.,.,14,TRBJ1-1,TRBV2,TGTGCCAGCAGCCCCGGGTACAGGGTTGGCGAAGCTTTCTTT,CASSPGYRVGEAFF
.,.,14,TRBJ1-1,TRBV5-4,TGTGCCAGCAGCTTGGGCAGGTGGAACACTGAAGCTTTCTTT,CASSLGRWNTEAFF
.,.,13,TRBJ1-2,TRBV19,TGTGCCAGTAGTAGCGCAGGGGCCTATGGCTACACCTTC,CASSSAGAYGYTF
TRBD1,.,14,TRBJ1-5,TRBV27,TGTGCCAGCAGCCGGGCGGCAGGGGGTCAGCCCCAGCATTTT,CASSRAAGGQPQHF
.,.,15,TRBJ1-2,TRBV11-3,TGTGCCAGCAGCCCTTGGGGGGGGGCGAACTATGGCTACACCTTC,CASSPWGGANYGYTF
TRBD1,.,13,TRBJ1-1,TRBV6-5,TGTGCCAGCAGTCAAAGACAGGGGGCGCGGGCTTTCTTT,CASSQRQGARAFF
.,few,11,TRBJ2-7,TRBV6-1,TGTGCCAGCAGTGAAGGAGGCAGGGAGTACTTC,CASSEGGREYF
TRBD1,.,13,TRBJ2-7,TRBV7-9,TGTGCCAGCATCGACAGGGGGGACTACGAGCAGTACTTC,CASIDRGDYEQYF
.,few,11,TRBJ1-2,TRBV6-5,TGTGCCAGCAGTCTCCAAGCGGGCTACACCTTC,CASSLQAGYTF
.,.,12,TRBJ1-1,TRBV29-1,TGCAGCGTCTCACAGGGGAACACTGAAGCTTTCTTT,CSVSQGNTEAFF
.,.,13,TRBJ2-3,TRBV11-1,TGTGCCAGCAGCTTAGGAGGAACAGATACGCAGTATTTT,CASSLGGTDTQYF
.,.,16,TRBJ1-4,TRBV9,TGTGCCAGCAGCGTAGGCGTGACGGACAATAATGAAAAACTGTTTTTT,CASSVGVTDNNEKLFF
.,.,14,TRBJ1-4,TRBV6-6,TGTGCCAGCAGCAGACAGAATACTAATGAAAAACTGTTTTTT,CASSRQNTNEKLFF
TRBD2,.,19,TRBJ2-3,TRBV24-1,TGTGCCACCAGTGATTCGACTAGCGGGGGGGCCTCGTTTTCAGATACGCAGTATTTT,CATSDSTSGGASFSDTQYF
.,.,15,TRBJ2-6,TRBV5-1,TGCGCCAGCAGCTTGGGAGGCTCTGGGGCCAACGTCCTGACTTTC,CASSLGGSGANVLTF
TRBD1,.,13,TRBJ2-7,TRBV2,TGTGCCACGCCAAAAGGGGGCGTCTACGAGCAGTACTTC,CATPKGGVYEQYF
.,.,15,TRBJ1-1,TRBV5-4,TGTGCCAGCAGCTTGCCACAGGGTAGGAATCCTGAAGCTTTCTTT,CASSLPQGRNPEAFF
TRBD1,.,17,TRBJ2-2,TRBV10-3,TGTGCCATCAGTGAGCGGGGACAGGGGGCTGGAACCGGGGAGCTGTTTTTT,CAISERGQGAGTGELFF
.,.,14,TRBJ1-1,TRBV24-1,TGTGCCACGATGAAAGATGGGGCAAACACTGAAGCTTTCTTT,CATMKDGANTEAFF
.,few,14,TRBJ2-7,TRBV14,TGTGCCAGCAGCCGAGGAAGTAGATGGAACGAGCAGTACTTC,CASSRGSRWNEQYF
.,.,15,TRBJ2-1,TRBV19,TGTGCCAGTAGTACCTCCAAGGCAGGGGTCAATGAGCAGTTCTTC,CASSTSKAGVNEQFF
.,.,14,TRBJ1-4,TRBV5-8,TGTGCCAGCAACAAGTGGGAGGGAGAGGAAAAACTGTTTTTT,CASNKWEGEEKLFF
TRBD2,.,16,TRBJ2-7,TRBV5-1,TGCGCCAGCAGCTTGGGACTAGCGGGGGGTATTTACGAGCAGTACTTC,CASSLGLAGGIYEQYF
.,few,16,TRBJ2-2,TRBV11-1,TGTGCCAGCAGCTTAGAAGGTGGGGCGGTCACCGGGGAGCTGTTTTTT,CASSLEGGAVTGELFF
.,.,14,TRBJ2-7,TRBV6-1,TGTGCCAGCAGTGAAAATCTAAAACAGGACGAGCAGTACTTC,CASSENLKQDEQYF
.,.,14,TRBJ2-7,TRBV5-4,TGTGCCAGCAGCTTGGGGGCCGTGAGCTACGAGCAGTACTTC,CASSLGAVSYEQYF
.,.,11,TRBJ1-1,TRBV20-1,TGCAGTGCTCACATGGACACTGAAGCTTTCTTT,CSAHMDTEAFF
.,.,12,TRBJ1-2,TRBV28,TGTGCCAGCAGTTCTACAGGGCAAGGCTACACCTTC,CASSSTGQGYTF
TRBD1,.,15,TRBJ1-6,TRBV5-8,TGTGCCAGCAGCGAGGGACAGGGTTATAATTCACCCCTCCACTTT,CASSEGQGYNSPLHF
.,many,13,TRBJ1-2,TRBV28,TGTGCCAGCAGTTTATTCCCACCTAATGGCTACACCTTC,CASSLFPPNGYTF
TRBD2,once,14,TRBJ2-2,TRBV6-5,TGTGCCAGCAGACTAGCGGAGAACACCGGGGAGCTGTTTTTT,CASRLAENTGELFF
.,.,16,TRBJ2-1,TRBV27,TGTGCCAGCCGGGGGAGCGTCGGATTAGAAACCAATGAGCAGTTCTTC,CASRGSVGLETNEQFF
TRBD1,once,15,TRBJ1-4,TRBV2,TGTGCCAGCAGTGAAGCGGGGACAGATGATGAAAAACTGTTTTTT,CASSEAGTDDEKLFF
TRBD1,.,14,TRBJ1-2,TRBV19,TGTGCCAGTAGTTCTCGGGACAGGAGCTATGGCTACACCTTC,CASSSRDRSYGYTF
TRBD1,.,14,TRBJ1-3,TRBV27,TGTGCCAGCAGACCGACAGGGTCTGGAAACACCATATATTTT,CASRPTGSGNTIYF
TRBD1,.,15,TRBJ2-7,TRBV10-3,TGTGCCATCAGTGAGTCAAGGACAGGTTCCTACGAGCAGTACTTC,CAISESRTGSYEQYF
TRBD2,.,17,TRBJ2-1,TRBV19,TGTGCCAGTAGTATACTAGCGGGGTCCTCCTCCTACAATGAGCAGTTCTTC,CASSILAGSSSYNEQFF
TRBD1,.,15,TRBJ2-2,TRBV29-1,TGCAGCGTGGGGACAGGGTCATCCGACACCGGGGAGCTGTTTTTT,CSVGTGSSDTGELFF
TRBD1,few,16,TRBJ1-6,TRBV5-5,TGTGCCAGCAGCGTAGGGCTGGACAGGGGATATTCACCCCTCCACTTT,CASSVGLDRGYSPLHF
.,.,16,TRBJ1-1,TRBV19,TGTGCCAGTAGTATAGTAAATCGGGTAGGTCACACTGAAGCTTTCTTT,CASSIVNRVGHTEAFF
.,few,14,TRBJ1-1,TRBV5-1,TGCGCCAGCAGCTCACTGCCAGGGGACACTGAAGCTTTCTTT,CASSSLPGDTEAFF
TRBD1,once,13,TRBJ2-7,TRBV5-6,TGTGCCAGCAGCCTCAGGGGGCGCGAATACAGGGGCTTC,CASSLRGREYRGF
.,.,15,TRBJ1-2,TRBV7-3,TGTGCCAGCAGTTATAGCCCGGGGAGTAACTATGGCTACACCTTC,CASSYSPGSNYGYTF
.,.,12,TRBJ1-1,TRBV6-5,TGTGCCAGCAGGCACGGTGGCACTGAAGCTTTCTTT,CASRHGGTEAFF
.,.,15,TRBJ2-1,TRBV7-2,TGTGCCAGCAGCTTATCGAAGGGGGAGAACAATGAGCAGTTCTTC,CASSLSKGENNEQFF